Listed below are T cell receptor beta chains from one sample, sequenced in a study of CD8+CD57+ T cells in acquired aplastic anemia. TCRdb re-analysed the reads in MiXCR, keeping a single row per CDR3 protein. The sample lists 180,000 or so distinct CDR3 sequences, around 48% occurring once. The source material was sorted CD4+, CD8+, or CD8+CD57+ T cells (not recorded which) from PBMCs. The receptor set was obtained from a human donor with aplastic anemia. Each CDR3 is given with its conserved first and last residue. Fields, in order: V gene, clone size, J gene, CDR3 protein. For some rows the clone size is stated as once, few or many, or as a class when expanded; others skip it.

TRBV7-9	-	TRBJ1-6	CASWTGWYASPLHF
TRBV11-1	-	TRBJ1-1	CASSPGTGVGNTEAFF
TRBV29-1	-	TRBJ2-1	CSVGDRLSINEQFF
TRBV5-4	many	TRBJ2-7	CASSSGSGPSSYEQYF
TRBV20-1	-	TRBJ1-3	CSALAGGENTIYF
TRBV6-1	many	TRBJ2-5	CASSPGTVGTQYF
TRBV12-3/TRBV12-4	-	TRBJ2-7	CASSSGTGTYEQHF
TRBV20-1	-	TRBJ2-7	CSARREQGPHEQYF
TRBV2	-	TRBJ2-5	CASKARLGTETQYF
TRBV6-5	-	TRBJ2-3	CASSYSGGGADTQYF
TRBV27	-	TRBJ2-5	CASMGSIEGTQYF
TRBV24-1	few	TRBJ2-7	CATSSGTPNYEQYF
TRBV7-2	many	TRBJ1-1	CASTPWGSTEAFF
TRBV19	-	TRBJ2-7	CASSIGTGDYEQYF
TRBV7-2	many	TRBJ2-7	CASSLQVSDSYEQYF
TRBV24-1	-	TRBJ2-7	CATSDLGILQYF
TRBV2	many	TRBJ2-3	CASRDWGGGNTDTQYF
TRBV14	many	TRBJ1-2	CASSLDLNSANGYTF
TRBV20-1	-	TRBJ1-1	CSARTYEAFF
TRBV10-2	-	TRBJ1-1	CASSASGQGYTEAFF
TRBV24-1	few	TRBJ2-1	CATSDSWTDNNEQFF
TRBV2	-	TRBJ2-3	CASSLGQGSGDTQYF
TRBV25-1	-	TRBJ2-2	CASSEWQGGWNTGELFF
TRBV29-1	-	TRBJ1-1	CSVEDTVHVSGFF
TRBV29-1	many	TRBJ2-1	CSVEDGLAVADEQFF
TRBV15	-	TRBJ1-5	CATSMNPGQLSNQPQHF
TRBV2	-	TRBJ2-2	CASSVAAGELFF
TRBV29-1	once	TRBJ1-1	CSGGTGTTEAFF
TRBV9	many	TRBJ1-3	CASSLATGQLSGNTIYF
TRBV10-3	-	TRBJ2-5	CAISGTAGQGIETQYF
TRBV2	many	TRBJ1-5	CASGRDRAQPQHF
TRBV15	many	TRBJ2-6	CATSRALLGAGSGANVLTF
TRBV6-1	many	TRBJ2-7	CASWSPPNSYEQYF
TRBV6-5	many	TRBJ1-2	CASSYSSGSRYGYTF
TRBV13	-	TRBJ2-5	CASSLRTSGQETQYF